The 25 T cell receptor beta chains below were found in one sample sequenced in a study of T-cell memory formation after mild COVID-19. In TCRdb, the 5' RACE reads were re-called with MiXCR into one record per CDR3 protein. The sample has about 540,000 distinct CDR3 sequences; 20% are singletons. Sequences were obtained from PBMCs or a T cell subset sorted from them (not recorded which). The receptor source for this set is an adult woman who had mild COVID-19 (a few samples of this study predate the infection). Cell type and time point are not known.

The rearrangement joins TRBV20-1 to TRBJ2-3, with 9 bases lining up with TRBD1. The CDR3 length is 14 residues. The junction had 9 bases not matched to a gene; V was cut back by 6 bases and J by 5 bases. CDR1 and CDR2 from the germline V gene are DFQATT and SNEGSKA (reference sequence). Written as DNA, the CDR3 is TGCAGTGCAACCGGGACAGGGTTAGGAGATACGCAGTATTTT. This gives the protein CSATGTGLGDTQYF.

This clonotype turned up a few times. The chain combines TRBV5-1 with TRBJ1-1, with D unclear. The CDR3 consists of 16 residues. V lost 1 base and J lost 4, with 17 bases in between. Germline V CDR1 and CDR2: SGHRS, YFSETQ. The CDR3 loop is CASSLTKEYLGTEAFF. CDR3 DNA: TGCGCCAGCAGCTTGACCAAGGAGTACCTGGGCACTGAAGCTTTCTTT.

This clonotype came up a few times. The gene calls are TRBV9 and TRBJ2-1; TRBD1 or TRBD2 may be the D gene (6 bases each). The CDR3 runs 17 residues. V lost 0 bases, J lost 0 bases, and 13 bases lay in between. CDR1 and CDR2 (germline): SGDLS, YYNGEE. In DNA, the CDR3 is TGTGCCAGCAGCGTAGATTCGGGGGCAAGCTCCTACAATGAGCAGTTCTTC. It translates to CASSVDSGASSYNEQFF.

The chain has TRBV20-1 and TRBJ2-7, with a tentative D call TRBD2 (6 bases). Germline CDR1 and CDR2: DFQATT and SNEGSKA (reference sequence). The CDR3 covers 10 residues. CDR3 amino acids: CSAWEDEQYF. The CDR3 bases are TGCAGCGCCTGGGAGGACGAGCAGTACTTC.

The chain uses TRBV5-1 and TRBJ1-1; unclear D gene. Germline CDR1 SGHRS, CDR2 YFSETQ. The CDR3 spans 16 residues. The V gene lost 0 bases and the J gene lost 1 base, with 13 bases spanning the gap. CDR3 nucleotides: TGCGCCAGCAGCTTGGGAGACCGCCGGGCGAACACTGAAGCTTTCTTT. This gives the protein CASSLGDRRANTEAFF.

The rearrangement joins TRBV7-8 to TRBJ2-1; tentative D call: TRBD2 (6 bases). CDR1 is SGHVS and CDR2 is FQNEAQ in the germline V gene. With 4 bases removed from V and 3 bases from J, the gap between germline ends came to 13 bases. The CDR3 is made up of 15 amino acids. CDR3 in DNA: TGTGCCAGCAGCTCCCCCACGCGGGGCTACAATGAGCAGTTCTTC. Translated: CASSSPTRGYNEQFF.

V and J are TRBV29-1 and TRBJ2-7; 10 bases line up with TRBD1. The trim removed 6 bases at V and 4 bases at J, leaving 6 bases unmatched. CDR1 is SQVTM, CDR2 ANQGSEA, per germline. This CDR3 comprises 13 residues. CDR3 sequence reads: CSVVDRGLYEQYF. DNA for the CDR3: TGCAGCGTCGTGGACAGGGGGTTGTACGAGCAGTACTTC.

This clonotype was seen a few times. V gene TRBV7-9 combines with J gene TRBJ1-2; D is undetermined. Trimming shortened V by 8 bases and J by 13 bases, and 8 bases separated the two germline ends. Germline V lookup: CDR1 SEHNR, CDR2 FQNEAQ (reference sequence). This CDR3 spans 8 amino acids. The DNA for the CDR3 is TGTGCCAGCCCCTTATCCACCTTC. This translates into CASPLSTF.

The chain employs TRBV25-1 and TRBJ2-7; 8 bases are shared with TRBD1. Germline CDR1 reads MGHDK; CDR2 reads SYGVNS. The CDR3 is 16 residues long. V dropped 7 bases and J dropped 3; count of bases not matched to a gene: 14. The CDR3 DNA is TGTGCCAGCACCCCGAAGACTGGACAGGGCCACTACGAGCAGTACTTC. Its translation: CASTPKTGQGHYEQYF.

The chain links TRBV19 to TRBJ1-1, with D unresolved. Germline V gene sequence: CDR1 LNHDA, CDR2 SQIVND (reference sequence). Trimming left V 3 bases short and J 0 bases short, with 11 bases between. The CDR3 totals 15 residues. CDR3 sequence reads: CASSISGALNTEAFF. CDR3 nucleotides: TGTGCCAGTAGTATTAGCGGAGCCTTGAACACTGAAGCTTTCTTT.

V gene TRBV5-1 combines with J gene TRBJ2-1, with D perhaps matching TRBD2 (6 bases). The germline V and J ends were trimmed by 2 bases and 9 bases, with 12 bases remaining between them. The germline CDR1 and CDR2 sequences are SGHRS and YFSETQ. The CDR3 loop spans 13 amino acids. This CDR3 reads CASSLSSGPEQFF. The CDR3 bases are TGCGCCAGCAGCTTAAGTAGCGGCCCTGAGCAGTTCTTC.

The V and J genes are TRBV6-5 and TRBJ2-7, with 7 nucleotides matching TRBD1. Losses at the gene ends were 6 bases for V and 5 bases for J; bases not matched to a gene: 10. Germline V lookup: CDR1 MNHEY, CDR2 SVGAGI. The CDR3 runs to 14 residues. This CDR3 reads CASSRLLDRHEQYF. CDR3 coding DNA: TGTGCCAGCAGCCGACTCTTGGACAGGCACGAGCAGTACTTC.

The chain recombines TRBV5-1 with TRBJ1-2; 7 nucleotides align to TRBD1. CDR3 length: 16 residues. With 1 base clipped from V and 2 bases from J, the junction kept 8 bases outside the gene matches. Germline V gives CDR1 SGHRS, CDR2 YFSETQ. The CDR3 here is CASSLLSTGHNYGYTF. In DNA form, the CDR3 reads TGCGCCAGCAGCTTGCTCTCGACAGGGCACAACTATGGCTACACCTTC.

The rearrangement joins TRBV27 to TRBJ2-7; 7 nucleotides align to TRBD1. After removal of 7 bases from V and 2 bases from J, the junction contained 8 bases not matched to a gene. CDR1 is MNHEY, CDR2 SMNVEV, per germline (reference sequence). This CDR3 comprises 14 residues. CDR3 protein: CASKQTGDPYEQYF. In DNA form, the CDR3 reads TGTGCCAGCAAGCAAACAGGGGACCCCTACGAGCAGTACTTC.

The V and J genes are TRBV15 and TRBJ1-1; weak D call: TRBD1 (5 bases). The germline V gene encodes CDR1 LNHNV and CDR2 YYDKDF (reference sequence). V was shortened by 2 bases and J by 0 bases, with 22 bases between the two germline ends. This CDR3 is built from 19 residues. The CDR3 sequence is CATSRYRSAQRGMNTEAFF. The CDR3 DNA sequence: TGTGCCACCAGCAGATACCGGTCAGCCCAGCGGGGGATGAACACTGAAGCTTTCTTT.

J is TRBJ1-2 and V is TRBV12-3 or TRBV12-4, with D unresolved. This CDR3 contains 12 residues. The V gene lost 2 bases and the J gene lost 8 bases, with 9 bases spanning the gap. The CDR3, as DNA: TGTGCCAGCAGTTTATCTACGGGCGGCTACACCTTC. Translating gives CASSLSTGGYTF.

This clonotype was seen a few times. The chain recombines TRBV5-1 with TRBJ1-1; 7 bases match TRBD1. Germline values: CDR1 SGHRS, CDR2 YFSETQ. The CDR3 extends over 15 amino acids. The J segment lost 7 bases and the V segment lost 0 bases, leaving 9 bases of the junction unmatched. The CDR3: CASSLGIDRVGEAFF. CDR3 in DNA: TGCGCCAGCAGCTTGGGAATCGACAGGGTTGGTGAAGCTTTCTTT.

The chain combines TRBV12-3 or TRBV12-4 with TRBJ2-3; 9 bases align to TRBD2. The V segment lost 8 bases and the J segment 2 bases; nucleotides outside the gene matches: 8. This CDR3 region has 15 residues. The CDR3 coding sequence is TGTGCCAGCGGGCAGACTAGCGGAGACACAGATACGCAGTATTTT. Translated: CASGQTSGDTDTQYF.

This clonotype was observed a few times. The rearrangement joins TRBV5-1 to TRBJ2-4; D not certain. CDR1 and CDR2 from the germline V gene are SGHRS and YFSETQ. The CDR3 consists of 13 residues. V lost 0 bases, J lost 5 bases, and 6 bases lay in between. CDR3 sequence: CASSLEGENIQYF. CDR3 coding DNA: TGCGCCAGCAGCTTGGAGGGCGAAAACATTCAGTACTTC.

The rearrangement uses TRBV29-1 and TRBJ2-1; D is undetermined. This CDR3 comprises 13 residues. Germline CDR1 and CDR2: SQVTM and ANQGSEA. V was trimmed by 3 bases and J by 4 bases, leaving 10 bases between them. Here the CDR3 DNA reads TGCAGCGTTGAGACTCCCGGTTACAATGAGCAGTTCTTC. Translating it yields CSVETPGYNEQFF.

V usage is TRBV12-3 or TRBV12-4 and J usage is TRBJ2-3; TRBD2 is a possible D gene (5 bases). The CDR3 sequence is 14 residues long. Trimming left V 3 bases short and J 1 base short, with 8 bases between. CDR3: CASSFHSGTDTQYF. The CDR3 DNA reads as TGTGCCAGCAGTTTTCATAGCGGCACAGATACGCAGTATTTT.

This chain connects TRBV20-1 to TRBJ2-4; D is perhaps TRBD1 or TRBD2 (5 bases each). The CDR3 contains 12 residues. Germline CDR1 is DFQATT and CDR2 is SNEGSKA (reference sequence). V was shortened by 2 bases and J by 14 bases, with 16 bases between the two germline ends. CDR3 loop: CSARLDKEVEYF. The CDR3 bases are TGCAGTGCTAGACTGGACAAGGAGGTCGAGTACTTC.

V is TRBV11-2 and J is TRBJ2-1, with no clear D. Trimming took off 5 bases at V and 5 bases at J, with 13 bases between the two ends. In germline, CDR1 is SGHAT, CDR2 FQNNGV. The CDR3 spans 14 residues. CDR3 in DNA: TGTGCCAGCAGCCTACCGACTTTAGACAATGAGCAGTTCTTC. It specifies CASSLPTLDNEQFF.

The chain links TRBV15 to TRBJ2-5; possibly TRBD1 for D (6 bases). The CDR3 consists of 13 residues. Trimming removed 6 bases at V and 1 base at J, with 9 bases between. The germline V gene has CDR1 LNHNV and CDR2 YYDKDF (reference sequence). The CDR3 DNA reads TGTGCCACCAGGGGACAAGCCCAAGAGACCCAGTACTTC. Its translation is CATRGQAQETQYF.

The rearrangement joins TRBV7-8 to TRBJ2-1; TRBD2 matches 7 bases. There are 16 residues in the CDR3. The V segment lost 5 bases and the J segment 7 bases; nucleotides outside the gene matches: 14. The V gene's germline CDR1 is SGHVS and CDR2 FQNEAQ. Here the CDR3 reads CASSTRGREPTNEQFF. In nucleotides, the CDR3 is TGTGCCAGCAGCACTCGGGGGAGGGAGCCTACGAATGAGCAGTTCTTC. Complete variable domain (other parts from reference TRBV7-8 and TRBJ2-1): GAGVSQSPRYKVAKRGQDVALRCDPISGHVSLFWYQQALGQGPEFLTYFQNEAQLDKSGLPSDRFFAERPEGSVSTLKIQRTQQEDSAVYLCASSTRGREPTNEQFFGPGTRLTVL.